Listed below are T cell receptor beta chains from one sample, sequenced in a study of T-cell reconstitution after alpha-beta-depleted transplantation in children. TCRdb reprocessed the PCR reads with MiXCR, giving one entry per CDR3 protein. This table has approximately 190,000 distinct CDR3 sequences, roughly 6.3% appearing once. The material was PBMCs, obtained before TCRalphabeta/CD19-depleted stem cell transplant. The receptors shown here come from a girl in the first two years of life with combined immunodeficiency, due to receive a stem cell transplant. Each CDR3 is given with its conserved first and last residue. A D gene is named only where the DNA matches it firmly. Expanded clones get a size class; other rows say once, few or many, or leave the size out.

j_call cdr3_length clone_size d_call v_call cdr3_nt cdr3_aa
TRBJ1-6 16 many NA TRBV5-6 TGTGCCAGCAGCTTAACGGGACCCTTCGCGGATTCACCCCTCCACTTT CASSLTGPFADSPLHF
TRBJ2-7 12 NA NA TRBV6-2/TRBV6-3 TGTGCCAGCAGTTACTCAGGTTCTGAGCAGTACTTC CASSYSGSEQYF
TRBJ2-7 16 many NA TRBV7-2 TGTGCCAGCAGCTTATGGGCCGGGGACCTTAACCACGAGCAGTACTTC CASSLWAGDLNHEQYF
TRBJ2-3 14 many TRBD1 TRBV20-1 TGCAGTGCTAGGACAGGGAATGGCAAAGATACGCAGTATTTT CSARTGNGKDTQYF
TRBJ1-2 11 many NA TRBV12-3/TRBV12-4 TGTGCCAGCAGTTCAGGGGAGGGCTACACCTTC CASSSGEGYTF
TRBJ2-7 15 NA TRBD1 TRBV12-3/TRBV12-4 TGTGCCAGCAGTTTATTTGGGACAGTCTCCTACGAGCAGTACTTC CASSLFGTVSYEQYF
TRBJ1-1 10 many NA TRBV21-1 TGTGCCAGCAGCAAAGTGGTAGCTTTCTTT CASSKVVAFF
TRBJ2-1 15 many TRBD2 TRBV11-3 TGTGCCAGCAGCTGGGGACTAGCGGGAGGGCATGAGCAGTTCTTC CASSWGLAGGHEQFF
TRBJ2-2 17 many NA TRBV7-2 TGTGCCAGCAGCTTAGGAGTGTTTCGGATTAACACCGGGGAGCTGTTTTTT CASSLGVFRINTGELFF
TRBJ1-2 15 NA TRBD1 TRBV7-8 TGTGCCAGCAGCACTCGGACAGGGGGGTTTTATAGCTACACCTTC CASSTRTGGFYSYTF
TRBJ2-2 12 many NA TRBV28 TGTGCCAGCAGTGCGAACACCGGGGAGCTGTTTTTT CASSANTGELFF
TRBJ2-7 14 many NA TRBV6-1 TGTGCCAGTCAGGGTAACCCTTACTCCTACGAGCAGTACTTC CASQGNPYSYEQYF
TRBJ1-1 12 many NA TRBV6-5 TGTGCCAGCAAACTAGGGAACACTGAAGCTTTCTTT CASKLGNTEAFF